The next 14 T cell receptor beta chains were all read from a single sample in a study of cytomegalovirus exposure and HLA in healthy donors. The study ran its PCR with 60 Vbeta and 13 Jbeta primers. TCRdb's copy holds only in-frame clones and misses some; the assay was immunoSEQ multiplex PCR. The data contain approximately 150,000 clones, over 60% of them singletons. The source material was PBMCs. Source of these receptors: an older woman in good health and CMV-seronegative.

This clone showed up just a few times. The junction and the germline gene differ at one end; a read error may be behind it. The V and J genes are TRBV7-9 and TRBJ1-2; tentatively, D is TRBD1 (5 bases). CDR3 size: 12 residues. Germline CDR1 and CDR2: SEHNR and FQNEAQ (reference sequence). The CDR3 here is CSSSSPGIGYTF. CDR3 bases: TGTTCCAGCAGCTCCCCAGGGATTGGCTACACCTTC.

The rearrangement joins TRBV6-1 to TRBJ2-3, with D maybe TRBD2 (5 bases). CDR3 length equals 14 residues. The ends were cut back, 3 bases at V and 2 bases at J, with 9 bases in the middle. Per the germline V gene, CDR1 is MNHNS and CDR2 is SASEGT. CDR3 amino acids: CASSDGLFTDTQYF. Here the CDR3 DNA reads TGTGCCAGCAGTGATGGACTTTTCACAGATACGCAGTATTTT.

CDR3 nucleotides: TGTGCCAGCAGCGTAGCCGGTGGGGTCGGGGGGGCTTACAATGAGCAGTTCTTC. It encodes CASSVAGGVGGAYNEQFF. The J gene is TRBJ2-1, the V gene TRBV9; 8 bases map to TRBD2. Trimming removed 0 bases from V and 4 bases from J; junction bases left unmatched: 12. Germline V gene sequence: CDR1 SGDLS, CDR2 YYNGEE. The CDR3 consists of 18 residues.

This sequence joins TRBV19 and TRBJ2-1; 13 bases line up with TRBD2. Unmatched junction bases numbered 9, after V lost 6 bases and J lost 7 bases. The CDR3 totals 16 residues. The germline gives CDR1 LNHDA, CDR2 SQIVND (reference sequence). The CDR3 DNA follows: TGTGCCAGTAGCGTACCGGGACTAGCGGGATCTAATGAGCAGTTCTTC. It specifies CASSVPGLAGSNEQFF.

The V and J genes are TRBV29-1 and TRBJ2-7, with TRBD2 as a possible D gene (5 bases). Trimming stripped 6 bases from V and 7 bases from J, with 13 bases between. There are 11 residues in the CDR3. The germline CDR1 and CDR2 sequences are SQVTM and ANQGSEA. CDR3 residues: CSVGSPGEQYF. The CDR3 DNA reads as TGCAGCGTGGGGTCCCCGGGAGAGCAGTACTTC.

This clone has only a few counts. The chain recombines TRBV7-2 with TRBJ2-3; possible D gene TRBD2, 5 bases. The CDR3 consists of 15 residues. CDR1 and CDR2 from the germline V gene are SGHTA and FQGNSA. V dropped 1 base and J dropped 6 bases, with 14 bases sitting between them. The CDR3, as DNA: TGTGCCAGCAGCTTAGAACGGCCGGGGTATGATACGCAGTATTTT. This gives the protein CASSLERPGYDTQYF. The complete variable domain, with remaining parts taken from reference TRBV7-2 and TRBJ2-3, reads GAGVSQSPSNKVTEKGKDVELRCDPISGHTALYWYRQSLGQGLEFLIYFQGNSAPDKSGLPSDRFSAERTGGSVSTLTIQRTQQEDSAVYLCASSLERPGYDTQYFGPGTRLTVL.

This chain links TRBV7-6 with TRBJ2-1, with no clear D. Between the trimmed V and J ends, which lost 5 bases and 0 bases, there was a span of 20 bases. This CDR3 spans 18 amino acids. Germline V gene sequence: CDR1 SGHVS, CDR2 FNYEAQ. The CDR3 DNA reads TGTGCCAGCAGCCTATTCCCCCATAGCCCTAGCTCCTACAATGAGCAGTTCTTC. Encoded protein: CASSLFPHSPSSYNEQFF.

The CDR3 region is CSVGDRGYDEQYF. CDR3 nucleotides: TGCAGCGTGGGGGACAGGGGGTACGACGAGCAGTACTTC. This chain uses TRBV29-1 with TRBJ2-7; 11 positions agree with TRBD1. V dropped 6 bases and J dropped 5; count of bases not matched to a gene: 6. From germline, CDR1 is SQVTM and CDR2 ANQGSEA. The CDR3 is 13 residues long.

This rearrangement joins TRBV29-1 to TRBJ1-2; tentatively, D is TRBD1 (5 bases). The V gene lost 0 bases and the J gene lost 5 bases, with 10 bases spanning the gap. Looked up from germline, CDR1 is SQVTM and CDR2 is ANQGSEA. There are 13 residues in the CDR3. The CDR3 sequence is CSVEDPAGYGYTF. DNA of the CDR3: TGCAGCGTTGAAGATCCGGCAGGGTATGGCTACACCTTC.

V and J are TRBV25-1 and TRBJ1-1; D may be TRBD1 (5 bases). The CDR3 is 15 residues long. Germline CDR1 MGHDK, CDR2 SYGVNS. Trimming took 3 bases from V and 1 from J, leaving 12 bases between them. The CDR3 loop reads CASSDTGHPNTEAFF. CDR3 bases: TGTGCCAGCAGTGACACCGGACACCCGAACACTGAAGCTTTCTTT.

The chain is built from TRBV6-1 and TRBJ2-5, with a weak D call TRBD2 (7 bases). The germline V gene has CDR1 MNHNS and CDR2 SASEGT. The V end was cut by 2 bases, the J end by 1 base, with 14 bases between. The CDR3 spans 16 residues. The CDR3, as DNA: TGTGCCAGCAGTGAAATGGGGGGGGCCCTCCAAGAGACCCAGTACTTC. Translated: CASSEMGGALQETQYF.

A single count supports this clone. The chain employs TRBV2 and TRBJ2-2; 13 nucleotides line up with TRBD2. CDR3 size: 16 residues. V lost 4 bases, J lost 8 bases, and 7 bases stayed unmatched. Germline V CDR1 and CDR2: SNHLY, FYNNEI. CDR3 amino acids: CASSVTSGGAQGELFF. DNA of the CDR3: TGTGCCAGCAGTGTCACTAGCGGGGGGGCCCAAGGGGAGCTGTTTTTT.

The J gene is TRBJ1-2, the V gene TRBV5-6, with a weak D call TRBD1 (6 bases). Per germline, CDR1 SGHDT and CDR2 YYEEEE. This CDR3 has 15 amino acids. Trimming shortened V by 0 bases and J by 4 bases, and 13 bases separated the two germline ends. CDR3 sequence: CASSLVGGDPYGYTF. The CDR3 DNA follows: TGTGCCAGCAGCTTGGTAGGGGGGGATCCCTATGGCTACACCTTC.

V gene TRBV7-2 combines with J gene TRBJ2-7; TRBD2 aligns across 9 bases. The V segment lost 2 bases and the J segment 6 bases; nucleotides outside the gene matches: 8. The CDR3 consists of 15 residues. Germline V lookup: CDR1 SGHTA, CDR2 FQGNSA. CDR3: CASSLQAGGLSEQYF. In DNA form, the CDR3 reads TGTGCCAGCAGCTTACAAGCGGGAGGTCTGAGCGAGCAGTACTTC.